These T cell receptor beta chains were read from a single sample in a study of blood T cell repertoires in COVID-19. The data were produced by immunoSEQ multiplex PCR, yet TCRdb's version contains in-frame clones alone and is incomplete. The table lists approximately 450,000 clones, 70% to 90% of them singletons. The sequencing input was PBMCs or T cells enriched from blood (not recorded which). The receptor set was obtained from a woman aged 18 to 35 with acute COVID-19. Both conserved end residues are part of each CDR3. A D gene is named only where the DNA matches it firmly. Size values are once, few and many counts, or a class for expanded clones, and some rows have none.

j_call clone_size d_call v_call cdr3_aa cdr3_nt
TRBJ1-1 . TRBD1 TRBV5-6 CASSFRQGKAFF TGTGCCAGCAGCTTTAGACAGGGTAAAGCTTTCTTT
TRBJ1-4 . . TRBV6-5 CASRGGLEGEKLFF TGTGCCAGCAGGGGAGGACTAGAGGGTGAAAAACTGTTTTTT
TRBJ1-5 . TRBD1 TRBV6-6 CASSQGQGAQPQHF TGTGCCAGCAGCCAAGGACAGGGGGCTCAGCCCCAGCATTTT
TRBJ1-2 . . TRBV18 CASSPTSVGYGYTF TGTGCCAGCTCACCTACTAGCGTTGGCTATGGCTACACCTTC
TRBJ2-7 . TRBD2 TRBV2 CASGKREGREQYF TGTGCCAGCGGGAAGCGGGAGGGTCGCGAGCAGTACTTC
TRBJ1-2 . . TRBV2 CASSETGRANYGYTF TGTGCCAGCAGTGAGACGGGAAGAGCTAACTATGGCTACACCTTC
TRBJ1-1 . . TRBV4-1 CASRSTGENTEAFF TGCGCCAGCAGGTCGACAGGTGAAAACACTGAAGCTTTCTTT
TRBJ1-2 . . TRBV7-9 CASSFLGLGGYTF TGTGCCAGCAGCTTCCTGGGGCTGGGTGGCTACACCTTC
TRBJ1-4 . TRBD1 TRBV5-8 CASSLGQGAPEKLFF TGTGCCAGCAGCCTGGGACAGGGTGCCCCCGAAAAACTGTTTTTT
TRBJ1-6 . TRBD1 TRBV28 CASSFTGTVSPLHF TGTGCCAGCAGTTTTACAGGGACAGTATCACCCCTCCACTTT
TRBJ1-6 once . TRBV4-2 CASSQVAQSPLHF TGTGCCAGCAGCCAAGTTGCCCAGTCACCCCTCCACTTT
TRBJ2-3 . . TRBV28 CASGNFRDDTQYF TGTGCCAGCGGCAATTTCAGGGATGATACGCAGTATTTT
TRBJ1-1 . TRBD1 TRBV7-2 CASSLSTGLNTEAFF TGTGCCAGCAGCTTATCGACAGGGCTTAACACTGAAGCTTTCTTT
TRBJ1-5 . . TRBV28 CASGGHQPQHF TGTGCCAGCGGGGGCCATCAGCCCCAGCATTTT
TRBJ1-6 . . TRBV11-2 CASSLDGGETPLHF TGTGCCAGCAGCTTAGATGGCGGGGAAACACCCCTCCACTTT
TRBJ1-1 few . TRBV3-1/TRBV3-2 CASRHTVNTEAFF TGTGCCAGCAGACACACAGTGAACACTGAAGCTTTCTTT
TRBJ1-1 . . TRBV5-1 CASREKGERTEAFF TGCGCCAGCAGAGAGAAAGGTGAGCGCACTGAAGCTTTCTTT
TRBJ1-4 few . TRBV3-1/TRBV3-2 CASSQDPRTNEKLFF TGTGCCAGCAGCCAAGATCCCAGAACTAATGAAAAACTGTTTTTT
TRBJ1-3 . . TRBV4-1 CASSQDPVISGNTIYF TGCGCCAGCAGCCAAGACCCGGTAATCTCTGGAAACACCATATATTTT
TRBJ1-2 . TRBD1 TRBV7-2 CASSLVPGQGGDGYTF TGTGCCAGCAGCTTAGTACCCGGACAGGGCGGCGATGGCTACACCTTC
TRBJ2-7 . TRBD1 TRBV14 CASSRQGYEQYF TGTGCCAGCAGCAGACAGGGTTACGAGCAGTACTTC
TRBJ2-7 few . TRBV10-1 CARNVASNSYEQYF TGCGCCAGGAACGTGGCTAGCAATTCCTACGAGCAGTACTTC
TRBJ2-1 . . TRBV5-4 CASSLAELGPNEQFF TGTGCCAGCAGCTTGGCTGAGTTGGGGCCCAATGAGCAGTTCTTC
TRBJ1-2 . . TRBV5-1 CASSLDGGPYGYTF TGCGCCAGCAGCTTGGACGGCGGCCCCTATGGCTACACCTTC
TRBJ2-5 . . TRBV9 CASSAYQGGKETQYF TGTGCCAGCAGCGCCTACCAGGGCGGAAAAGAGACCCAGTACTTC
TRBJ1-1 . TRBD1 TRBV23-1 CARTGVPNTEAFF TGCGCCAGGACAGGGGTTCCGAACACTGAAGCTTTCTTT
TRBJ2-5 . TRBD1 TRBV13 CASSLGPLRGRETQYF TGTGCCAGCAGCTTAGGCCCTCTGAGGGGGCGGGAGACCCAGTACTTC
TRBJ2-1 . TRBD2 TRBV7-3 CASSSGLAGGREQFF TGTGCCAGCAGCTCGGGACTAGCGGGGGGGCGTGAGCAGTTCTTC
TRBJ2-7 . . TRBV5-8 CASSLRGSEQYF TGTGCCAGCAGCTTGAGGGGTAGCGAGCAGTACTTC
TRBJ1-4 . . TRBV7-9 CASSLGTDSAGEKLFF TGTGCCAGCAGCTTAGGGACAGATTCCGCTGGGGAAAAACTGTTTTTT
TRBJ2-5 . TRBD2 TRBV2 CASRTSGGVETQYF TGTGCCAGCCGGACTAGCGGGGGGGTAGAGACCCAGTACTTC
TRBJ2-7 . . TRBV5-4 CASSLGTVDYEQYF TGTGCCAGCAGCTTGGGGACAGTAGACTACGAGCAGTACTTC
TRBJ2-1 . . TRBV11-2 CASSPRPEGETYNEQFF TGTGCCAGCAGCCCACGGCCGGAGGGAGAGACCTACAATGAGCAGTTCTTC
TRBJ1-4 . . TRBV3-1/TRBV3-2 CASSQEGGKLFF TGTGCCAGCAGCCAAGAGGGGGGAAAACTGTTTTTT
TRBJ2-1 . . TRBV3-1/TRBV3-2 CASSLSRWNEQFF TGTGCCAGCAGCCTTTCCCGGTGGAATGAGCAGTTCTTC
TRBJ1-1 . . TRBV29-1 CSFEGGGTEAFF TGCAGCTTCGAGGGCGGGGGCACTGAAGCTTTCTTT
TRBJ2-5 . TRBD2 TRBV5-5 CASSFGGNQETQYF TGTGCCAGCAGCTTCGGGGGGAACCAAGAGACCCAGTACTTC
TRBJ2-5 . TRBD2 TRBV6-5 CASSSSGGGETQYF TGTGCCAGCAGTTCTTCTGGGGGAGGGGAGACCCAGTACTTC
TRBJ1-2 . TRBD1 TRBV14 CASSQAGNRGGHGYTF TGTGCCAGCAGCCAAGCCGGGAACAGGGGTGGACATGGCTACACCTTC
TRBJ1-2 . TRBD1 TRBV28 CASTDRGSGYTF TGTGCCAGCACCGACAGGGGTTCTGGCTACACCTTC
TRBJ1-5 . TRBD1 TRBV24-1 CATAGTGGNQPQHF TGTGCCACGGCGGGGACAGGGGGGAATCAGCCCCAGCATTTT